This TCR beta chain emerged from a study of T cells expressing NK-cell markers (TCRdb year 2020). Broadly, across the study: About eight donors provided sorted CD3+CD56+NKG2C+, CD3+CD56+NKG2C- and CD3+CD56-NKG2C+ T-cell subsets, whose TCR beta-chain repertoires were profiled. Among the eight sequenced donors, only one was HCMV-seronegative, while the other seven were HCMV-seropositive. Randomly selected healthy volunteers, three men and five women, were used as the eight sequenced donors. Illumina HiSeq 2000/2500, MiSeq or NextSeq was used to sequence libraries as 2 x 150 bp reads. General findings and caveats noted by the study authors: Whether the expanded NKG2C-expressing T cell clones were specific for HCMV antigens remained unclear. In roughly 6 donors, the dominant CD3+CD56+NKG2C+ clonotypes were found to rank among the top 10 CD8+ clonotypes and to make up 1.0-7.0% of CD8+ T cells. Those dominant clonotypes were again the most abundant among CD3+CD56-NKG2C+ cells in a few donors, at about 28.3-65%.

The CDR3 has 17 amino acids, counting the end cysteine and phenylalanine. This entry has no DNA. These reads were obtained on an Illumina HiSeq 2000. The TCR beta cDNA libraries were made using 5'RACE template switching, a step that added both a universal primer site and unique molecular identifiers. Synthesis of cDNA was primed from the TCR beta constant segment and was followed by two consecutive PCR amplification steps. The published analysis was carried out like this. MIGEC handled demultiplexing of the reads and grouping by UMI, while MiTCR was used to assemble and quantify clonotypes. To remove erroneous sequences, TCR cDNA sequences were retained only when supported by two or more reads. Downstream repertoire analysis used the tcR package, and clonotypes were matched across fractions by CDR3 nucleotide sequence plus V segment. VDJmatch was used to annotate antigen specificity against VDJdb, with one amino acid substitution in CDR3 permitted. After reprocessing by TCRdb, each CDR3 protein sequence is one entry, and no DNA is given. The V and J calls were determined by TCRdb, not by the authors. This sample's table contains roughly 390,000 distinct CDR3 sequences. The biggest ten clones account for roughly 10% of the sample.

HCMV-specific IgG was detected in serum with a commercial ELISA kit to determine HCMV serostatus. Ficoll density gradient centrifugation was used to isolate peripheral blood mononuclear cells from blood. As concerns this clonotype: Its antigen is currently not known.

The source of this sequence is a woman between 50 and 59 years old in good health. Donor details come from another sample of the same person, matched by shared clones. In this chain, TRBV21-1 is recombined with TRBJ2-1; TCRdb reports TRBD2, a call that lacks DNA to check it against. TRBV21-1 constitutes a pseudogene. Sequencing was performed on blood T cells: a sorted CD56 or NKG2C T cell subset, CD4+ or CD8+ T cells, or bulk PBMC T cells (not recorded which). This receptor carries the CDR3 CASGWVTGTSGNNEQFF.